The present entry profiles one T cell receptor beta chain with its context. The antigen remains unidentified. This entry belongs to a study of cytomegalovirus exposure and HLA in healthy donors. Study results and limitations: Rarity held for most TCR sequences, but there were some public TCRs that occurred in many donors.

J was trimmed by 4 bases and V by 2 bases; bases with no gene match: 8. Germline CDR1 MNHNY, CDR2 SVGAGI (reference sequence). CDR3 length: 15 amino acids. Primers included in the PCR were 60 Vbeta and 13 Jbeta primers. Method: immunoSEQ multiplex PCR; TCRdb's copy keeps in-frame clones and lacks some. The listing records roughly 140,000 clones. The chain carries TRBV6-6 and TRBJ2-7; 7 bases map to TRBD2. The sequence derives from a male donor in good health and CMV-seronegative. The specimen sequenced was PBMCs. DNA of the CDR3: TGTGCCAGCAGTTACCAGCGGGGAGGAGGTTACGAGCAGTACTTC. Translated: CASSYQRGGGYEQYF.